This TCR beta chain came from a study of T cell clones after liver transplantation. Looking at the study overall: Timepoints were pre-transplant, pre-withdrawal, and after withdrawal was completed or failed.

With V trimmed by 5 bases and J by 9 bases, 7 bases remained unmatched. Per the germline V gene, CDR1 is LNHDA and CDR2 is SQIVND (reference sequence). The CDR3 covers 13 residues. This table comes from immunoSEQ multiplex PCR, and its TCRdb copy is limited to in-frame clones, with some not included. The repertoire holds tens of thousands of clones, with 70% to 90% as singletons. The rearrangement links TRBV19 to TRBJ2-1, with TRBD1 identical over 7 bases. The clonotype comes from a human patient who received a liver transplant. Some T cells may arise from the graft donor. The input for sequencing was CD4+ T cells from blood, taken at the 22-month timepoint. CDR3 in DNA: TGTGCCAGTAGTCTGGACAGGACGGGTGAGCAGTTCTTC. This translates into CASSLDRTGEQFF. The complete variable domain, with remaining parts taken from reference TRBV19 and TRBJ2-1, reads DGGITQSPKYLFRKEGQNVTLSCEQNLNHDAMYWYRQDPGQGLRLIYYSQIVNDFQKGDIAEGYSVSREKKESFPLTVTSAQKNPTAFYLCASSLDRTGEQFFGPGTRLTVL.